This section outlines one T cell receptor beta chain sequence together with its context. The data were obtained in a study of blood T cell repertoires in COVID-19. Germline V gives CDR1 MNHEY, CDR2 SVGAGI. This CDR3 region has 12 residues. V gave up 6 bases and J gave up 4 bases, with 7 bases separating them. The table came from immunoSEQ multiplex PCR; TCRdb's copy has only in-frame clones and leaves some out. The repertoire consists of over 70,000 clones, with about 90% occurring once and the leading ten covering approximately 4.3%. This chain connects TRBV6-5 to TRBJ1-5; D gene ambiguous. Sequencing was performed on peripheral blood. The TCR was taken from an elderly woman with active or convalescent COVID-19. CDR3 nucleotides: TGTGCCAGCAGCGGAGATAATCAGCCCCAGCATTTT. The encoded protein is CASSGDNQPQHF.